These T cell receptor beta chains were read from a single sample in a study of Ad26.COV2.S vaccination and SARS-CoV-2 variants. Profiled with immunoSEQ multiplex PCR; TCRdb holds only in-frame clones, not every one. The sample shows around 450,000 clones, 75% to 90% of them seen only once. The starting material was peripheral blood, obtained in a trial of Ad26.COV2.S vaccine versus placebo. These receptors came from a person between 18 and 60 years old who received the Ad26.COV2.S COVID-19 vaccine or a placebo. The conserved cysteine and the conserved F or W are not part of the CDR3 here. The order of the fields is V gene, J gene, CDR3 protein.

>TRBV7-8|TRBJ1-5
ASSRDTNQPQH
>TRBV19|TRBJ1-6
ASSMDNHSPLH
>TRBV5-1|TRBJ2-3
ASSWTDTQY
>TRBV5-5|TRBJ1-1
ASSLNGELNEAF
>TRBV12-5|TRBJ2-1
ASGLDRNEQF
>TRBV6-2/TRBV6-3|TRBJ2-3
ASSFPLDTQY
>TRBV5-4|TRBJ2-1
ASTNPGTGYNEQF
>TRBV5-1|TRBJ2-1
ASSSSGAVYNEQF
>TRBV19|TRBJ1-3
ASTPTGDTIY
>TRBV3-1/TRBV3-2|TRBJ2-7
ASSHSGWEQY
>TRBV24-1|TRBJ2-1
ATSDSDYNEQF
>TRBV6-1|TRBJ2-4
ASSELRLAKNIQY
>TRBV19|TRBJ1-2
ASSKGGDYGYT
>TRBV5-1|TRBJ1-4
ASSRLLRGAGEKLF
>TRBV5-1|TRBJ1-2
ASSLAGGAANYGYT
>TRBV7-9|TRBJ2-7
ASSLGGVYEQY
>TRBV6-2/TRBV6-3|TRBJ2-5
ASSYGAGTAQETQY
>TRBV10-3|TRBJ1-4
AIGDRSLNEKLF
>TRBV7-2|TRBJ2-5
ASSPKGLAGMETQY